What follows are 2 T cell receptor beta chains derived from one specimen sequenced in a study of shared clonotypes between healthy human individuals. Method: immunoSEQ multiplex PCR; TCRdb's copy keeps in-frame clones and lacks some. The sample carries approximately 340,000 clones, about 74% recorded once. The sequenced material came from memory CD4+ T cells sorted from blood. Stated subset: CD45RA-negative fraction. The receptors derive from a man aged 25 to 45 in good health.

The rearrangement links TRBV10-3 to TRBJ1-1; D is ambiguous. The CDR3 spans 13 residues. Germline CDR1 is ENHRY and CDR2 is SYGVKD. Trimming removed 4 bases at V and 4 bases at J, with 10 bases between. CDR3 sequence (DNA): TGTGCCATCAGTGTAGGAGAGGGCACTGAAGCTTTCTTT. It encodes CAISVGEGTEAFF.

This clone was detected a few times. The chain is built from TRBV2 and TRBJ2-1; D gene unclear. Germline V gives CDR1 SNHLY, CDR2 FYNNEI. Trimming cost V 7 bases and J 0 bases, with 7 bases left between them. The CDR3 covers 13 residues. This CDR3 is CASTGDSYNEQFF. CDR3 nucleotide sequence: TGTGCCAGCACTGGGGACTCCTACAATGAGCAGTTCTTC.